This T cell receptor (beta chain) was obtained from a study of control samples from healthy donors and cancer patients. The method was immunoSEQ multiplex PCR; TCRdb's version includes in-frame clones alone and lacks a portion of them. The repertoire consists of roughly 150,000 clones, with around 90% occurring once and the leading ten covering about 4.9%. CDR3 size: 12 residues. Germline CDR1 is MGHRA and CDR2 is YSYEKL. The V and J ends lost 4 bases and 4 bases respectively, with 7 bases between them. Sequencing was done on a sample of blood. The chain carries TRBV4-1 and TRBJ1-1; possibly TRBD1 for D (5 bases). This clonotype was sampled from a man under 40 in good health. CDR3 amino acids: CASSPGATEAFF. DNA for the CDR3: TGCGCCAGCAGCCCCGGGGCCACTGAAGCTTTCTTT.